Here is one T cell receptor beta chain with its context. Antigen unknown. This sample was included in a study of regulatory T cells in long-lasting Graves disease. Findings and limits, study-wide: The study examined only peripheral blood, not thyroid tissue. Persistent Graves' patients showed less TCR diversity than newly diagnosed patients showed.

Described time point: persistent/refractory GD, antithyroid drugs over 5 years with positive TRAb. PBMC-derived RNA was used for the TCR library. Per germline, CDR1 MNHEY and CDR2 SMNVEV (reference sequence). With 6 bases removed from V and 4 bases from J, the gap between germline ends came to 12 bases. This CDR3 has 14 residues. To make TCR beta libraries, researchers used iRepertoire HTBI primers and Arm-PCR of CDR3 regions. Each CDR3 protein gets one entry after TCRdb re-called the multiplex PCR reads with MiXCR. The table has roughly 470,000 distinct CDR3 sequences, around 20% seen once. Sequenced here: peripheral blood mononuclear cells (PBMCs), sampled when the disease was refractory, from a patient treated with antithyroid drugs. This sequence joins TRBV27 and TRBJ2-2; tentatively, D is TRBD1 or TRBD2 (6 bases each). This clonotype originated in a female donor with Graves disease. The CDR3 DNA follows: TGTGCCAGCAGCTGGGGGGCGGGCACCGGGGAGCTGTTTTTT. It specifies CASSWGAGTGELFF.